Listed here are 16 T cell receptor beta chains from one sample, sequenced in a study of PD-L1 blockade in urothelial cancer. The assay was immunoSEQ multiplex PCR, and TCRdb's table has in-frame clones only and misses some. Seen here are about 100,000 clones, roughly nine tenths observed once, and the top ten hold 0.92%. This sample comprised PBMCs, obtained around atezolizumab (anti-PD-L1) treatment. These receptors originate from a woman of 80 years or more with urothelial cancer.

CDR3 nucleotides: TGTGCCAGCAGCGTAGGCGAGACAGATACGCAGTATTTT. Encoded protein: CASSVGETDTQYF. V is TRBV9 and J is TRBJ2-3; the D is unclear. CDR3 size: 13 residues. Germline V gene sequence: CDR1 SGDLS, CDR2 YYNGEE. Trimming stripped 0 bases from V and 3 bases from J, with 5 bases between.

The CDR3 loop is CASSLRTGTENTEAFF. CDR3 coding DNA: TGTGCCAGCAGTCTCAGAACCGGGACAGAGAACACTGAAGCTTTCTTT. V and J are TRBV5-5 and TRBJ1-1; 7 positions match TRBD1. This CDR3 has 16 amino acids. V dropped 5 bases and J dropped 1; count of bases not matched to a gene: 11. Germline assignment: CDR1 SGHKS and CDR2 YYEKEE (reference sequence).

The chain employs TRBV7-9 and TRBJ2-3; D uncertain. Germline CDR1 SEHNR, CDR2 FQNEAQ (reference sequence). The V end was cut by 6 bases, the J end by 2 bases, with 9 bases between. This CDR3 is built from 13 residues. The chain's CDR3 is CASSSGSTDTQYF. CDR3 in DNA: TGTGCCAGCAGTTCCGGTTCCACAGATACGCAGTATTTT.

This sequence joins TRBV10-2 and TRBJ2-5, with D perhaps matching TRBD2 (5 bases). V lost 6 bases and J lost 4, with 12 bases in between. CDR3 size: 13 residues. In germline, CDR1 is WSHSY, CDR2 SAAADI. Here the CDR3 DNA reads TGCGCCAGCAGGACGACTATGGTAGAGACCCAGTACTTC. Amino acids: CASRTTMVETQYF.

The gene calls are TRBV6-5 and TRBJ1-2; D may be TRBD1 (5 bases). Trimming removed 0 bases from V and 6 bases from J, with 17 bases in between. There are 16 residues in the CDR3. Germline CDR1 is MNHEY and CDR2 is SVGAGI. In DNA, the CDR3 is TGTGCCAGCAGTTACTCCATTGGAGGGACGGTGAATGGCTACACCTTC. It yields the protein CASSYSIGGTVNGYTF.

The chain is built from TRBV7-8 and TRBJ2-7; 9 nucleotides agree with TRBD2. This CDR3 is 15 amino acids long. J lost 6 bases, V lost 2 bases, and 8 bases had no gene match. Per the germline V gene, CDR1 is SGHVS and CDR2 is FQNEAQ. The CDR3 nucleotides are TGTGCCAGCAGCTTACCCCAGAGCGGGAGGTCCGAGCAGTACTTC. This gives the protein CASSLPQSGRSEQYF.

The CDR3 loop is CASSSRRGGGNEKLFF. CDR3 DNA: TGTGCCAGCAGCTCCCGGCGGGGGGGCGGTAATGAAAAACTGTTTTTT. The chain is built from TRBV5-4 and TRBJ1-4; D possibly corresponds to TRBD1 (6 bases). The CDR3 has 16 amino acids. The germline V gene has CDR1 SGHNT and CDR2 YYREEE (reference sequence). Between the trimmed V and J ends, which lost 3 bases and 4 bases, there was a span of 16 bases.

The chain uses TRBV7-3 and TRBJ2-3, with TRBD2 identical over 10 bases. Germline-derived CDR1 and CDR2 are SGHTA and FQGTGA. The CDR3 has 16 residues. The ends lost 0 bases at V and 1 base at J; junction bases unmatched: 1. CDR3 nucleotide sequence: TGTGCCAGCAGCTTAACGGGGACTAGCGGCACAGATACGCAGTATTTT. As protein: CASSLTGTSGTDTQYF.

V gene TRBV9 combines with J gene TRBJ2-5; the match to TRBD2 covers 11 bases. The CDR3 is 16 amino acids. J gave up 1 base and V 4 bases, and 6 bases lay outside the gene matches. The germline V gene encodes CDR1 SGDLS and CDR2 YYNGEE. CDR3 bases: TGTGCCAGCAGCCCGCCCGGACTAGCGGGCCAAGAGACCCAGTACTTC. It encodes CASSPPGLAGQETQYF.

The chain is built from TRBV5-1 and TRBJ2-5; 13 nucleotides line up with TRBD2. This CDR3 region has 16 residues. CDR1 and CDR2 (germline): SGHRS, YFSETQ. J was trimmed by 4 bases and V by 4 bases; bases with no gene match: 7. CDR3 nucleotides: TGCGCCAGCAGCCCTAGGACTAGCGGGAGTGGAGAGACCCAGTACTTC. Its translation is CASSPRTSGSGETQYF.

The CDR3 coding sequence is TGCGCCAGCAGCTTTTTTCATTGGGGGGCTGAAGCTTTCTTT. This encodes CASSFFHWGAEAFF. V usage is TRBV5-1 and J usage is TRBJ1-1; the D gene is possibly TRBD1 (5 bases). The CDR3 covers 14 residues. V was pared by 2 bases and J by 6 bases, with 14 bases between. Germline values: CDR1 SGHRS, CDR2 YFSETQ.

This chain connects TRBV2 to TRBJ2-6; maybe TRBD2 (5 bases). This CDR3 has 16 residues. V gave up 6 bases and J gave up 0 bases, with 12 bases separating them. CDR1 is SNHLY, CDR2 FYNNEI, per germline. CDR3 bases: TGTGCCAGCAGAGGAGGACGGCACTCTGGGGCCAACGTCCTGACTTTC. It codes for CASRGGRHSGANVLTF.

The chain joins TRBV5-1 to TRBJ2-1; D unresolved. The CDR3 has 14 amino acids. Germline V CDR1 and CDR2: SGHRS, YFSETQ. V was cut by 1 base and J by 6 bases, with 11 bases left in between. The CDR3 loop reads CASSLWPPPNEQFF. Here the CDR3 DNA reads TGCGCCAGCAGCTTGTGGCCCCCCCCCAATGAGCAGTTCTTC. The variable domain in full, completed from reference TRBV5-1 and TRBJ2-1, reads KAGVTQTPRYLIKTRGQQVTLSCSPISGHRSVSWYQQTPGQGLQFLFEYFSETQRNKGNFPGRFSGRQFSNSRSEMNVSTLELGDSALYLCASSLWPPPNEQFFGPGTRLTVL.

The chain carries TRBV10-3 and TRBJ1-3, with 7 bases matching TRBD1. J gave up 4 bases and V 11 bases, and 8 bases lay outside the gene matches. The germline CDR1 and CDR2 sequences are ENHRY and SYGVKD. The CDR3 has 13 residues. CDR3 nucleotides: TGTGCCGCCACCGGGGGACAGGGAAACACCATATATTTT. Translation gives CAATGGQGNTIYF.

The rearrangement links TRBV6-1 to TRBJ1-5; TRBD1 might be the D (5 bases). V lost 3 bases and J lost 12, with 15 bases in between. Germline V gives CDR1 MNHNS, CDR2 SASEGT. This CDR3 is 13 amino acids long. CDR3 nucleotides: TGTGCCAGCAGTGAGCGGGACGGCTTAAACCAGCATTTT. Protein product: CASSERDGLNQHF.

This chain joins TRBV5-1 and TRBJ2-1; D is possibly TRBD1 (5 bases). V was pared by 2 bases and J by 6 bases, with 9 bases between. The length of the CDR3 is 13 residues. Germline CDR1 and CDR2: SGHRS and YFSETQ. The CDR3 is CASSLGAVNEQFF. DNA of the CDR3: TGCGCCAGCAGCTTAGGGGCTGTCAATGAGCAGTTCTTC.